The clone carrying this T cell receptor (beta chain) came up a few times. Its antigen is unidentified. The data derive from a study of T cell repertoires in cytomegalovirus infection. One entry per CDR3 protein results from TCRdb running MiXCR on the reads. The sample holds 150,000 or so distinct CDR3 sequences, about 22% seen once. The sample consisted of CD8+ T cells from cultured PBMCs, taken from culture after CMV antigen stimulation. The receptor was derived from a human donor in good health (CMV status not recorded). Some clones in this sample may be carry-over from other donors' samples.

CDR3 nucleotides: TGTGCCAGCAGTTTGGGCTCCGACACCGGGGAGCTGTTTTTT. Amino acid sequence: CASSLGSDTGELFF. This rearrangement joins TRBV25-1 to TRBJ2-2; D ambiguous. In germline, CDR1 is MGHDK, CDR2 SYGVNS. V gave up 5 bases and J gave up 3 bases, with 10 bases separating them. The CDR3 consists of 14 residues. Supplemented by reference TRBV25-1 and TRBJ2-2, the full variable domain reads EADIYQTPRYLVIGTGKKITLECSQTMGHDKMYWYQQDPGMELHLIHYSYGVNSTEKGDLSSESTVSRIRTEHFPLTLESARPSHTSQYLCASSLGSDTGELFFGEGSRLTVL.